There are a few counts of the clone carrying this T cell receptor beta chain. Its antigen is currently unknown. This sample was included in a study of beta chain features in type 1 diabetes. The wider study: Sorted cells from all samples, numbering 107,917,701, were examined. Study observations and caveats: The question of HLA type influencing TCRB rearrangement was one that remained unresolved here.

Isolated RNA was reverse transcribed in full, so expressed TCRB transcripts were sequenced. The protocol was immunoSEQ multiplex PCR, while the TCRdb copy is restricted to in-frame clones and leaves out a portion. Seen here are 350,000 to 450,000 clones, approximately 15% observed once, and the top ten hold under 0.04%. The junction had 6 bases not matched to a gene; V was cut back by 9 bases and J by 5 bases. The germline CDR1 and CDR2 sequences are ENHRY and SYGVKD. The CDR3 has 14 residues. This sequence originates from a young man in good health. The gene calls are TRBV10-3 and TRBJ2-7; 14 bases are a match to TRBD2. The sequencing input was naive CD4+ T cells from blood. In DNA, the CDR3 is TGTGCCATATCCTGGGGACTAGCGGGAGACGAGCAGTACTTC. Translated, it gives CAISWGLAGDEQYF.